A single sample gave rise to the 17 T cell receptor beta chains below, sequenced in a study of radiotherapy plus CTLA-4 blockade in lung cancer. Assay used: immunoSEQ multiplex PCR; TCRdb lists only in-frame clones, some missing. The sample carries 90,000 to 130,000 clones, approximately 77% recorded once. The sequencing used peripheral blood, collected from a patient treated with radiotherapy plus ipilimumab. These receptors all come from a human donor with non-small cell lung cancer that progressed on radiotherapy plus ipilimumab. Some clones in this sample may be carry-over from other donors' samples.

The CDR3 spells CASSYATGYYGYTF. CDR3 bases: TGTGCCAGCAGTTACGCGACAGGGTACTATGGCTACACCTTC. The rearrangement uses TRBV6-5 and TRBJ1-2, with TRBD1 matching over 7 bases. This CDR3 contains 14 residues. Germline V lookup: CDR1 MNHEY, CDR2 SVGAGI. J gave up 3 bases and V 2 bases, and 3 bases lay outside the gene matches.

This sequence joins TRBV9 and TRBJ2-2; D is unclear. CDR1 is SGDLS, CDR2 YYNGEE, per germline. CDR3 length: 16 amino acids. Trimming removed 4 bases at V and 5 bases at J, with 18 bases between. CDR3 in DNA: TGTGCCAGCAGCCCACGAATCGGCTTCGATACCGGGGAGCTGTTTTTT. It yields the protein CASSPRIGFDTGELFF. Full variable domain (rest looked up from reference TRBV9 and TRBJ2-2): DSGVTQTPKHLITATGQRVTLRCSPRSGDLSVYWYQQSLDQGLQFLIQYYNGEERAKGNILERFSAQQFPDLHSELNLSSLELGDSALYFCASSPRIGFDTGELFFGEGSRLTVL.

This clone was seen only a few times. The genes are TRBV4-2 and TRBJ2-3; 7 bases are shared with TRBD2. The length of the CDR3 is 17 residues. The V segment lost 5 bases and the J segment 1 base; nucleotides outside the gene matches: 12. Germline lookup yields CDR1 LGHNA and CDR2 YNFKEQ. The CDR3: CASSSARARGGTDTQYF. The CDR3 DNA follows: TGTGCCAGCAGCTCAGCCAGGGCTCGGGGGGGCACAGATACGCAGTATTTT.

About this clone itself: Lacking the conserved final phenylalanine or tryptophan, this CDR3 likely reflects a read error. The DNA is omitted, as the CDR3 cannot be located on it reliably, and the CDR3 follows TCRdb's listing. V is TRBV7-2 and J is TRBJ1-1; TRBD1, as called in the table, went unchecked against the DNA. Counting both end residues, the CDR3 totals 17 amino acids. Germline lookup yields CDR1 SGHTA and CDR2 FQGNSA. The CDR3 region is CASSPGPMGADTEAFFS.

V and J are TRBV7-2 and TRBJ1-4; 11 bases match TRBD1. The junction had 7 bases not matched to a gene; V was cut back by 5 bases and J by 8 bases. The CDR3 sequence is 15 residues long. Germline V gene lookup returns CDR1 SGHTA and CDR2 FQGNSA. The chain's CDR3 is CASSPRTGGVEKLFF. The CDR3 DNA is TGTGCCAGCAGCCCAAGGACAGGGGGCGTAGAAAAACTGTTTTTT.

This clone is medium-sized. The chain uses TRBV11-2 and TRBJ2-7, with D unresolved. This CDR3 has 13 residues. Trimming shortened V by 7 bases and J by 2 bases, and 12 bases separated the two germline ends. From germline, CDR1 is SGHAT and CDR2 FQNNGV. CDR3 sequence reads: CASNSLWAYEQYF. The CDR3 nucleotides are TGTGCCAGCAACTCCCTGTGGGCCTACGAGCAGTACTTC.

As to this clone: This sample also contains other DNA sequences that code for the same CDR3. The chain is built from TRBV5-1 and TRBJ1-3; no clear D gene. Per the germline V gene, CDR1 is SGHRS and CDR2 is YFSETQ. The CDR3 is 14 residues long. The V end lost 0 bases, the J end lost 0 bases, and 4 bases lay between the germline ends. CDR3 sequence reads: CASSLDLSGNTIYF. Here the CDR3 DNA reads TGCGCCAGCAGCTTGGATCTCTCTGGAAACACCATATATTTT.

The chain carries TRBV7-3 and TRBJ2-5, with D perhaps matching TRBD1 (5 bases). Germline V lookup: CDR1 SGHTA, CDR2 FQGTGA. V was cut by 1 base and J by 3 bases, with 9 bases left in between. This CDR3 contains 14 residues. CDR3 bases: TGTGCCAGCAGCTTAAGTTCCAGGGAAGAGACCCAGTACTTC. Translated, it gives CASSLSSREETQYF.

CDR3 nucleotide sequence: TGCGCCAGCAGCTTATTAGCGGGGGGCCTCGGAGAGACCCAGTACTTC. Its protein is CASSLLAGGLGETQYF. The chain recombines TRBV5-1 with TRBJ2-5, with 10 bases identical to TRBD2. In germline, CDR1 is SGHRS, CDR2 YFSETQ. The CDR3 has 16 amino acids. V shed 2 bases and J 4 bases; nucleotides not matched to a gene: 8.

The rearrangement joins TRBV2 to TRBJ1-5; D is undetermined. V lost 7 bases and J 3 bases, leaving 13 bases between the germline ends. The germline V gene has CDR1 SNHLY and CDR2 FYNNEI. The CDR3 runs 14 residues. CDR3 nucleotide sequence: TGTGCCAGCAAAGGGTACGTCCCCAATCAGCCCCAGCATTTT. It translates to CASKGYVPNQPQHF.

This clone has just one count. This CDR3 is CASGASTYNEQFF. In DNA, the CDR3 is TGTGCCAGCGGGGCCTCCACCTACAATGAGCAGTTCTTC. This rearrangement joins TRBV11-2 to TRBJ2-1; possibly TRBD1 for D (5 bases). Trimming removed 8 bases from V and 2 bases from J, with 10 bases in between. Germline V gene data show CDR1 as SGHAT and CDR2 as FQNNGV. CDR3 length: 13 amino acids.

A single count supports this clone. The chain joins TRBV29-1 to TRBJ1-2; D not certain. Trimming removed 4 bases from V and 0 bases from J, with 18 bases in between. CDR1 SQVTM and CDR2 ANQGSEA come from the germline V gene. The CDR3 has 16 residues. The CDR3 reads CSVGGLGTPSNYGYTF. CDR3 bases: TGCAGCGTTGGCGGTTTGGGAACACCATCTAACTATGGCTACACCTTC. Full variable domain (missing parts from reference TRBV29-1 and TRBJ1-2): SAVISQKPSRDICQRGTSLTIQCQVDSQVTMMFWYRQQPGQSLTLIATANQGSEATYESGFVIDKFPISRPNLTFSTLTVSNMSPEDSSIYLCSVGGLGTPSNYGYTFGSGTRLTVV.

A single count supports this clone. This chain links TRBV10-3 with TRBJ2-5, with a weak D call TRBD1 (6 bases). The ends were cut back, 4 bases at V and 3 bases at J, with 9 bases in the middle. The CDR3 sequence is 13 residues long. CDR1 is ENHRY, CDR2 SYGVKD, per germline. CDR3 residues: CAISAGAEETQYF. The DNA for the CDR3 is TGTGCCATCAGTGCAGGGGCCGAAGAGACCCAGTACTTC.

The chain combines TRBV19 with TRBJ2-7, with 9 bases matching TRBD2. The V segment lost 6 bases and the J segment 0 bases; nucleotides outside the gene matches: 3. In germline, CDR1 is LNHDA, CDR2 SQIVND (reference sequence). The CDR3 is 14 amino acids. The CDR3 region is CASRASGDSYEQYF. CDR3 nucleotides: TGTGCCAGTAGGGCTAGCGGGGACTCCTACGAGCAGTACTTC.

This clone was recorded only once. In DNA, the CDR3 is TGTGCCAGCAGCGTAGCGGGACAGGGTTCCCACGAGCAGTACTTC. It translates to CASSVAGQGSHEQYF. The rearrangement joins TRBV9 to TRBJ2-7, with 9 nucleotides matching TRBD1. Germline V gene lookup returns CDR1 SGDLS and CDR2 YYNGEE. V gave up 0 bases and J gave up 5 bases; unmatched junction bases: 6. This CDR3 region has 15 residues.

The rearrangement links TRBV6-5 to TRBJ2-2; TRBD1 might be the D (5 bases). The germline V gene encodes CDR1 MNHEY and CDR2 SVGAGI. The germline V and J ends were trimmed by 0 bases and 6 bases, with 14 bases remaining between them. The length of the CDR3 is 16 residues. CDR3 region: CASSYSITGQSGELFF. The CDR3 DNA follows: TGTGCCAGCAGTTACTCGATCACTGGACAATCCGGGGAGCTGTTTTTT.

V and J are TRBV29-1 and TRBJ2-1, with 8 nucleotides matching TRBD2. V lost 1 base, J lost 8 bases, and 7 bases stayed unmatched. The germline V gene has CDR1 SQVTM and CDR2 ANQGSEA. The CDR3 has 14 amino acids. CDR3 sequence reads: CSVEGVAGWDEQFF. CDR3 DNA: TGCAGCGTTGAAGGGGTAGCGGGGTGGGATGAGCAGTTCTTC.